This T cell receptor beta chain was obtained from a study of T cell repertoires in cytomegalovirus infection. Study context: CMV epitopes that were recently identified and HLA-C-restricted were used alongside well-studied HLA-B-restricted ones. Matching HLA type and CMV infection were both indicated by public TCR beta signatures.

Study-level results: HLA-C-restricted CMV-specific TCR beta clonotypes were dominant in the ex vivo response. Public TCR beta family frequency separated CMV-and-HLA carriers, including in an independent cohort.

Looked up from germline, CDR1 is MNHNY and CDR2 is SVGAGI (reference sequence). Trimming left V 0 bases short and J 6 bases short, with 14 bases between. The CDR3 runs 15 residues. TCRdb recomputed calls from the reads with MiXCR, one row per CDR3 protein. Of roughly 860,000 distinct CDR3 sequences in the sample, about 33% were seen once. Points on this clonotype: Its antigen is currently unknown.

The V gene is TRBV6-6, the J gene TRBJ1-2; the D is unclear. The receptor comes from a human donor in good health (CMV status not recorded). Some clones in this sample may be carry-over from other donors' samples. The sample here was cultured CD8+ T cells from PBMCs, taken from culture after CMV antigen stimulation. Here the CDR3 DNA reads TGTGCCAGCAGTTACTCGATTGGGCCTCCCGATGGCTACACCTTC. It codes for CASSYSIGPPDGYTF.